The rows below give T cell receptor beta chains drawn from one sample of a study of low-dose radiotherapy and immunotherapy resistance in tumors. TCRdb used MiXCR to reprocess the reads, holding one entry per CDR3 protein. The repertoire holds more than 50,000 distinct CDR3 sequences, approximately 25% seen once, with roughly 6.5% in the top ten. Material: PBMCs, obtained before treatment. These receptors were collected from a male donor with rectosigmoid adenocarcinoma. Both conserved end residues are part of each CDR3. The D gene is left open where the match is weak. Rows may omit the clone size; those that give it use once, few, many or a size class.

TRBD1	TRBV5-4	few	TRBJ2-2	CASSFAGTGGAGGELFF	TGTGCCAGCAGCTTCGCCGGGACAGGGGGCGCAGGCGGGGAGCTGTTTTTT
.	TRBV28	many	TRBJ2-5	CASSQGGAQETQYF	TGTGCCAGCTCCCAGGGGGGGGCCCAAGAGACCCAGTACTTC
TRBD1	TRBV9	few	TRBJ1-2	CASSDGQVDYGYTF	TGTGCCAGCAGCGACGGACAGGTAGACTATGGCTACACCTTC
.	TRBV6-2/TRBV6-3	many	TRBJ2-6	CASSYGGASGANVLTF	TGTGCCAGCAGTTACGGGGGCGCGTCTGGGGCCAACGTCCTGACTTTC
.	TRBV21-1	many	TRBJ2-1	CASSKAPGVTLYNEQFF	TGTGCCAGCAGCAAAGCCCCAGGGGTTACCCTCTACAATGAGCAGTTCTTC
.	TRBV6-2/TRBV6-3	.	TRBJ2-1	CASSYSLFREGYNEQFF	TGTGCCAGCAGTTACTCTCTTTTTCGGGAAGGGTACAATGAGCAGTTCTTC
TRBD1	TRBV6-2/TRBV6-3	many	TRBJ1-6	CASSYGDRVDSPLHF	TGTGCCAGCAGTTACGGGGACAGGGTGGATTCACCCCTCCACTTT
TRBD1	TRBV28	many	TRBJ2-5	CASRDRGMGETQYF	TGTGCCAGCCGCGACAGGGGTATGGGAGAGACCCAGTACTTC
TRBD1	TRBV23-1	many	TRBJ2-7	CAIPGQGREQYF	TGCGCCATCCCGGGACAGGGGAGGGAGCAGTACTTC
TRBD1	TRBV5-6	many	TRBJ1-5	CASSLQGSVQPQHF	TGTGCCAGCAGCTTACAGGGGTCGGTTCAGCCCCAGCATTTT
TRBD2	TRBV28	.	TRBJ2-1	CASSPGLADRNEQFF	TGTGCCAGCAGCCCGGGACTAGCAGATAGGAATGAGCAGTTCTTC
.	TRBV12-3/TRBV12-4	many	TRBJ1-5	CASSLGLNSNQPQHF	TGTGCCAGCAGCTTAGGACTGAATAGCAATCAGCCCCAGCATTTT
.	TRBV3-1	many	TRBJ1-4	CASSRDVRDSAEKLFF	TGTGCCAGCAGCCGCGACGTCAGGGACTCGGCTGAAAAACTGTTTTTT
TRBD1	TRBV9	many	TRBJ2-3	CASSQTGDALDTQYF	TGTGCCAGCAGCCAGACAGGGGACGCACTAGATACGCAGTATTTT
TRBD2	TRBV7-2	many	TRBJ2-3	CASSPPGTRRTDTQYF	TGTGCCAGCAGCCCACCGGGGACTAGACGCACAGATACGCAGTATTTT
.	TRBV5-1	many	TRBJ2-7	CASSPQGGEQYF	TGCGCCAGCAGCCCACAGGGTGGGGAGCAGTACTTC
TRBD1	TRBV29-1	many	TRBJ2-7	CSVRQGTSYEQYF	TGCAGCGTTAGACAGGGTACCTCCTACGAGCAGTACTTC
TRBD1	TRBV7-9	many	TRBJ1-2	CASSERRDREGYTF	TGTGCCAGCAGCGAAAGAAGGGACAGGGAGGGCTACACCTTC
.	TRBV9	many	TRBJ2-5	CASSVGPGAPQETQYF	TGTGCCAGCAGCGTAGGCCCGGGGGCTCCCCAAGAGACCCAGTACTTC
.	TRBV28	.	TRBJ2-6	CASSYTGSGANVLTF	TGTGCCAGCAGTTACACAGGGTCTGGGGCCAACGTCCTGACTTTC
.	TRBV4-2	many	TRBJ2-7	CASSQGQTGRSYEQYF	TGTGCCAGCAGCCAAGGACAGACAGGGAGGTCCTACGAGCAGTACTTC
TRBD2	TRBV20-1	many	TRBJ2-1	CSARKREGLDNEQFF	TGCAGTGCTAGAAAGCGGGAGGGCCTTGACAATGAGCAGTTCTTC
TRBD1	TRBV6-2/TRBV6-3	few	TRBJ1-3	CASSYSGQMSGNTIYF	TGTGCCAGCAGTTACTCGGGACAGATGTCTGGAAACACCATATATTTT
.	TRBV19	once	TRBJ1-2	CASSIQAPTHYTF	TGTGCCAGTAGTATACAGGCGCCTACCCATTACACCTTC
.	TRBV5-4	few	TRBJ2-1	CASRAGAANEQFF	TGTGCCAGCAGGGCAGGGGCAGCCAATGAGCAGTTCTTC
.	TRBV5-4	.	TRBJ2-1	CASSIDTGNEQFF	TGTGCCAGCAGCATCGACACGGGGAATGAGCAGTTCTTC
.	TRBV30	.	TRBJ1-6	CAWSVPGNSPLHF	TGTGCCTGGAGTGTCCCGGGCAATTCACCCCTCCACTTT
.	TRBV6-8	.	TRBJ2-1	CASSYSPLPRRSVAGYNEQFF	TGTGCCAGCAGTTACTCGCCTCTGCCGCGGCGGTCAGTAGCAGGCTACAATGAGCAGTTCTTC
.	TRBV28	many	TRBJ1-5	CASRDSNQPQHF	TGTGCCAGCAGAGACAGCAATCAGCCCCAGCATTTT
TRBD1	TRBV28	.	TRBJ1-5	CASKTERTGFRGNQPQHF	TGTGCCAGCAAAACGGAGCGGACAGGGTTTAGGGGCAATCAGCCCCAGCATTTT
.	TRBV7-2	.	TRBJ2-7	CASSLDYERATYEQYF	TGTGCCAGCAGCCTCGACTACGAGCGGGCTACCTACGAGCAGTACTTC
.	TRBV2	many	TRBJ1-5	CASSVAVNQPQHF	TGTGCCAGCAGTGTAGCAGTCAATCAGCCCCAGCATTTT
TRBD2	TRBV28	many	TRBJ2-3	CASSFWTSGSPDTQYF	TGTGCCAGCAGTTTCTGGACTAGCGGGAGTCCAGATACGCAGTATTTT
.	TRBV4-3	.	TRBJ2-3	CASSQQYTGQSSPDTQYF	TGCGCCAGCAGCCAACAATATACTGGACAGTCCTCACCAGATACGCAGTATTTT
.	TRBV7-2	.	TRBJ2-2	CASSLAWETGSCFF	.
TRBD1	TRBV6-5	.	TRBJ2-2	CASSLTGGANTGELFF	TGTGCCAGCAGTTTAACAGGGGGCGCGAACACCGGGGAGCTGTTTTTT
TRBD2	TRBV20-1	.	TRBJ2-5	CSARRGGTSETQYF	TGCAGTGCCCGGCGGGGGGGGACATCAGAGACCCAGTACTTC